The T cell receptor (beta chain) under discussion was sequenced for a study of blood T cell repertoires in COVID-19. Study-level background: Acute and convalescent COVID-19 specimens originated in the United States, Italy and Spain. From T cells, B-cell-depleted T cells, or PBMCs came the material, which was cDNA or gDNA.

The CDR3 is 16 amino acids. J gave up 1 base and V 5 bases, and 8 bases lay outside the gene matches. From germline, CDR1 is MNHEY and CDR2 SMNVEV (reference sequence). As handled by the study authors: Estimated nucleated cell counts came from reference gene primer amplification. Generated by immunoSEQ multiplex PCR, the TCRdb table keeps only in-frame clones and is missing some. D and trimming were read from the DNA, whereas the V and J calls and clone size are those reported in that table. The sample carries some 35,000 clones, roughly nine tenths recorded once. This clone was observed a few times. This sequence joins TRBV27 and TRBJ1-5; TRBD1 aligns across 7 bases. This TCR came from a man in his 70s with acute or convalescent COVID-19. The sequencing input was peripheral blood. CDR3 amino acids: CASSPRQGSSNQPQHF. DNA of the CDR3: TGTGCCAGCAGTCCCCGACAGGGATCCAGCAATCAGCCCCAGCATTTT.